This is a list of T cell receptor beta chains from one sample in a study of shared clonotypes between healthy human individuals. The method was immunoSEQ multiplex PCR; TCRdb's version includes in-frame clones alone and lacks a portion of them. In the table there are 2.3 million or so clones, just over 90% of which are singletons. The sample was naive CD4+ T cells from PBMCs. The source of these receptors is a man aged 18-30 years in good health. Some clones in this sample may be carry-over from other donors' samples. CDR3s include the opening cysteine and the closing phenylalanine or tryptophan. D genes are given only for firm matches. Some rows mark clone size as missing; the rest say once, few, many or name a class of expanded clone.

D	J	V	size	DNA	CDR3
TRBD1	TRBJ1-1	TRBV25-1	few	TGTGCCAGCAGTGCCGACAGGGAGAACACTGAAGCTTTCTTT	CASSADRENTEAFF
NA	TRBJ2-3	TRBV14	NA	TGTGCCAGCAGCCTGCCGGGGTGGGCAGGTGGAGATACGCAGTATTTT	CASSLPGWAGGDTQYF
NA	TRBJ1-1	TRBV11-2	NA	TGTGCCAGCAGCCACGATCTGAGGACTGAAGCTTTCTTT	CASSHDLRTEAFF
TRBD1	TRBJ2-1	TRBV5-4	NA	TGTGCCAGCAGCCTTCCGGGACAGGGTTACAATGAGCAGTTCTTC	CASSLPGQGYNEQFF
NA	TRBJ1-1	TRBV19	once	TGTGCCAGCCTTGTCAGGGGACACACTGAAGCTTTCTTT	CASLVRGHTEAFF
NA	TRBJ1-5	TRBV18	NA	TGTGCCAGCTCACCTACGGGGAGGGGCAATCAGCCCCAGCATTTT	CASSPTGRGNQPQHF
NA	TRBJ1-1	TRBV27	NA	TGTGCCAGCAGTTATATGGGGGGGACTGAAGCTTTCTTT	CASSYMGGTEAFF
NA	TRBJ2-3	TRBV6-5	NA	TGTGCCAGCAGTCCCCCTGGCACAGATACGCAGTATTTT	CASSPPGTDTQYF
NA	TRBJ2-7	TRBV18	NA	TGTGCCAGCTCACCTTACGGACAGAGTAGCTCCTACGAGCAGTACTTC	CASSPYGQSSSYEQYF
TRBD2	TRBJ2-7	TRBV27	NA	TGTGCCAGCAGAAATCGGGGGGGCGGTACCTACGAGCAGTACTTC	CASRNRGGGTYEQYF
TRBD2	TRBJ2-5	TRBV7-3	NA	TGTGCCAGCAGCTCCCTAGGGGGGACTAGCGGGAGCCTCCAAGAGACCCAGTACTTC	CASSSLGGTSGSLQETQYF
NA	TRBJ1-1	TRBV12-5	NA	TGTGCTAGTGGTTTAGACACTGAAGCTTTCTTT	CASGLDTEAFF
NA	TRBJ2-1	TRBV9	NA	TGTGCCAGCAGCGTAGTGGGTCTTGCGGTTGAGCAGTTCTTC	CASSVVGLAVEQFF
TRBD1	TRBJ2-5	TRBV28	NA	TGTGCCAGCAGGCGGGACAGGGGGAGAGAGACCCAGTACTTC	CASRRDRGRETQYF
NA	TRBJ2-4	TRBV5-8	NA	TGTGCCAGCAGCTTGCTACAGGGAGAACGGGTTCGGGCCAAAAACATTCAGTACTTC	CASSLLQGERVRAKNIQYF